This T cell receptor (beta chain) was identified in a study of OX40 agonist ivuxolimab in advanced cancers. Turning to the overall study: The costimulatory receptor OX40 (CD134) was targeted by ivuxolimab, a fully human IgG2 agonistic monoclonal antibody. Intravenous ivuxolimab was administered to patients every 2 weeks at six dose levels: 0.01, 0.1, 0.3, 1.5, 3 and 10 mg/kg. Of the 52 patients in dose escalation, some 20 had hepatocellular carcinoma, roughly 15 had melanoma, 9 had renal cell carcinoma and 9 had head and neck cancer. The dose-escalation cohort was approximately 83% male with a mean age of about 60 years, ranging from roughly 23 to 90. Prior anti-PD-1, anti-PD-L1 or anti-CTLA-4 therapy was permitted, and checkpoint inhibitors had been received by about 37% of dose-escalation patients. Partial responses occurred in three dose-escalation patients, of whom one had hepatocellular carcinoma and two had cutaneous melanoma. Peripheral TCRbeta sequencing was intended to test whether TCR sequence diversity was altered and clonal T-cell expansion was caused by ivuxolimab. The paper describes the monotherapy dose-escalation part (N ≈ 52 patients) of the phase I trial of ivuxolimab. The investigation overall reported the following: On average, CD8+ T cells showed more expanded clones than CD4+ T cells after ivuxolimab. Which antigens the clonally expanded peripheral T cells were specific for was not determined. At doses of 0.1 to 3.0 mg/kg, clonal expansion of both CD4+ and CD8+ T cells in blood was seen between baseline and week 6. Low levels of normalized T-cell clonal expansion were also shown by some nonresponding patients. In the 0.1-3.0 mg/kg groups, partial responders were among the patients with the lowest normalized peripheral clonal expansion, particularly in CD8+ T cells.

The CDR3 spans 16 residues, from the cysteine through the phenylalanine. The CDR3 DNA has 48 bases and is translated from base 1. Deletion took 0 bases off V and 4 bases off J, with a span of 15 bases between the germline ends. Sequences MNHEY (CDR1) and SVGAGI (CDR2) are obtained from the germline V gene. Genomic DNA was extracted from sorted cells for sequencing of the TCRbeta CDR3 region. The immunoSEQ Assay was used for sequencing of TCRbeta CDR3 regions. As stored in TCRdb, this immuneACCESS dataset retains in-frame rearrangements with V and J assigned. A fraction of the clones does not appear; measured against another copy, unresolved V genes explain less than half of the discrepancy, and the remainder lacks a known reason. In this sample the table shows about 84,000 clones, over 85% of which occur a single time. The ten top clones hold around 10% of the sample. Patients with a history of autoimmune disease or receiving systemic immunosuppression were excluded from the trial. Peripheral blood for TCR sequencing was drawn from every dose cohort at baseline, at cycle 4 day 1 and at cycle 7 day 1. The samples were drawn from a first-in-human, open-label, multicenter phase I dose-escalation trial of ivuxolimab. Adults with locally advanced or metastatic head and neck squamous cell, hepatocellular, melanoma or renal cell carcinoma were enrolled in the trial. Before TCR sequencing, CD4+ T cells and CD8+ T cells from peripheral blood were sorted into separate populations.

Of note for this clone: Its antigen is currently not known. The sample holds no much larger clone one base away, and base qualities are not on file.

This TCR was sampled from an adult with an advanced solid tumor such as melanoma, head and neck, liver or kidney cancer. The sample here was CD4+ or CD8+ T cells sorted from blood, taken in a trial of the OX40 agonist ivuxolimab. Recombination linked TRBV6-5 to TRBJ1-1; the D gene is not confidently resolved. In nucleotides, the sequence is TGTGCCAGCAGTTACTCTTTTAATCAAAAGGGCACTGAAGCTTTCTTT. This sequence encodes CASSYSFNQKGTEAFF.